The 26 T cell receptor beta chains below were found in one sample sequenced in a study of T cells after posttransplantation cyclophosphamide. Controls had myeloablative marrow grafts with methotrexate and calcineurin inhibitor, sampled at 1 year. Data came from immunoSEQ multiplex PCR; TCRdb stores just in-frame clones and leaves some out. The profile shows some 21,000 clones, 80% to 90% of them singletons. Sequenced material: PBMCs, taken around 350 days after allogeneic stem cell transplant with calcineurin inhibitor and methotrexate. The receptors here all came from a female patient under 45 who received an allogeneic stem cell transplant from an unrelated donor, was CMV-positive, and had acute and chronic GVHD. Some T cells here may be from the graft donor.

This chain uses TRBV6-1 with TRBJ1-2; D not resolved. CDR3 length: 12 residues. Per the germline V gene, CDR1 is MNHNS and CDR2 is SASEGT. Trimming took off 7 bases at V and 3 bases at J, with 9 bases between the two ends. The CDR3 sequence is CASIQVYYGYTF. The DNA of the CDR3 is TGTGCCAGCATCCAGGTTTACTATGGCTACACCTTC.

As concerns this clone: Other DNA sequences in this specimen translate into the identical CDR3. The rearrangement joins TRBV28 to TRBJ1-1; D is unresolved. The CDR3 runs 14 residues. V was clipped by 6 bases and J by 4 bases, with 15 bases between them. The germline CDR1 and CDR2 sequences are MDHEN and SYDVKM. This CDR3 is CASSPTPVSTEAFF. The DNA for the CDR3 is TGTGCCAGCAGCCCCACTCCGGTGAGCACTGAAGCTTTCTTT.

In its sample, this clone was seen once. The CDR3 region is CASSLEPTAANYGYTF. CDR3 coding DNA: TGTGCCAGCAGCTTGGAACCGACAGCAGCTAACTATGGCTACACCTTC. This chain connects TRBV5-6 to TRBJ1-2, with D maybe TRBD1 (5 bases). CDR1 and CDR2 (germline): SGHDT, YYEEEE. This CDR3 spans 16 amino acids. The germline V and J ends were trimmed by 0 bases and 0 bases, with 12 bases remaining between them.

This chain uses TRBV10-2 with TRBJ2-7, with 7 bases that match TRBD2. Germline values: CDR1 WSHSY, CDR2 SAAADI. V was clipped by 2 bases and J by 4 bases; unmatched bases: 8. This CDR3 is 15 amino acids long. In DNA form, the CDR3 reads TGCGCCAGCAGTGAGGAGGGCGGGAGCGGATACGAGCAGTACTTC. This gives the protein CASSEEGGSGYEQYF.

J is TRBJ1-3 and V is TRBV7-6, with unresolved D. V dropped 1 base and J dropped 0 bases, with 10 bases sitting between them. Germline values: CDR1 SGHVS, CDR2 FNYEAQ. The length of the CDR3 is 16 residues. The CDR3 nucleotides read TGTGCCAGCAGCTTAGGCAGGCTCTACTCTGGAAACACCATATATTTT. Translation gives CASSLGRLYSGNTIYF.

The rearrangement links TRBV7-8 to TRBJ1-6, with D possibly matching TRBD1 (5 bases). Trimming shortened V by 1 base and J by 8 bases, and 9 bases separated the two germline ends. This CDR3 is built from 14 residues. From germline, CDR1 is SGHVS and CDR2 FQNEAQ. This CDR3 reads CASSLEAGYSPLHF. CDR3 sequence (DNA): TGTGCCAGCAGCTTAGAAGCAGGGTATTCACCCCTCCACTTT.

The genes are TRBV7-2 and TRBJ1-1; D unresolved. V was trimmed by 8 bases and J by 1 base, leaving 11 bases between them. CDR1 is SGHTA, CDR2 FQGNSA, per germline. The CDR3 covers 13 residues. The CDR3 protein is CASRVVGNTEAFF. The CDR3 nucleotides read TGTGCCAGCCGGGTTGTGGGGAACACTGAAGCTTTCTTT.

The rearrangement joins TRBV5-1 to TRBJ2-1; possibly TRBD2 for D (5 bases). Germline loops: CDR1 SGHRS, CDR2 YFSETQ. Trimming cost V 0 bases and J 8 bases, with 18 bases left between them. The CDR3 spans 16 residues. The CDR3 loop reads CASSLVPGIRADEQFF. As DNA, the CDR3 is TGCGCCAGCAGCTTGGTTCCGGGAATCCGGGCCGATGAGCAGTTCTTC.

V gene TRBV19 combines with J gene TRBJ2-7; 7 bases line up with TRBD1. Germline-derived CDR1 and CDR2 are LNHDA and SQIVND (reference sequence). The CDR3 has 15 residues. With V trimmed by 7 bases and J by 4 bases, 13 bases remained unmatched. The CDR3 region has the DNA TGTGCCAGTACAAGGACAGGTAGAGGAACATACGAGCAGTACTTC. Encoded protein: CASTRTGRGTYEQYF.

The chain has TRBV28 and TRBJ2-1, with 7 bases matching TRBD2. The CDR3 is made up of 15 amino acids. Germline CDR1 reads MDHEN; CDR2 reads SYDVKM. The V gene end was trimmed by 7 bases and the J gene end by 4 bases; junction bases not matched to a gene: 10. DNA for the CDR3: TGTGCCAGCAACCGACTCGGGACTAAGTACAATGAGCAGTTCTTC. It is translated as CASNRLGTKYNEQFF.

The chain employs TRBV9 and TRBJ2-2; TRBD2 agrees at 10 bases. This CDR3 is built from 17 residues. CDR1 is SGDLS and CDR2 is YYNGEE in the germline V gene. V shed 0 bases and J 4 bases; nucleotides not matched to a gene: 6. The CDR3 DNA sequence: TGTGCCAGCAGCGTAGCTATAGCGGGAGGTAGCACCGGGGAGCTGTTTTTT. Protein sequence: CASSVAIAGGSTGELFF.

The chain is built from TRBV5-1 and TRBJ2-3; D is ambiguous. The CDR3 loop spans 13 amino acids. With 1 base removed from V and 4 bases from J, the gap between germline ends came to 7 bases. From germline, CDR1 is SGHRS and CDR2 YFSETQ. The CDR3 region is CASSLQVADTQYF. The CDR3 DNA follows: TGCGCCAGCAGCTTGCAGGTGGCAGATACGCAGTATTTT.

This chain connects TRBV5-1 to TRBJ2-3; D might be TRBD1 (6 bases). V lost 4 bases, J lost 6 bases, and 9 bases lay in between. This CDR3 has 12 amino acids. Germline V gene data show CDR1 as SGHRS and CDR2 as YFSETQ. CDR3 sequence (DNA): TGCGCCAGCAGCCCAGGGGACGATACGCAGTATTTT. Translated, it gives CASSPGDDTQYF. The full variable domain, its missing parts supplied by reference TRBV5-1 and TRBJ2-3, is KAGVTQTPRYLIKTRGQQVTLSCSPISGHRSVSWYQQTPGQGLQFLFEYFSETQRNKGNFPGRFSGRQFSNSRSEMNVSTLELGDSALYLCASSPGDDTQYFGPGTRLTVL.

The chain has TRBV7-6 and TRBJ2-7; TRBD1 might be the D (6 bases). CDR3 length: 13 amino acids. Germline values: CDR1 SGHVS, CDR2 FNYEAQ. Trimming shortened V by 3 bases and J by 5 bases, and 11 bases separated the two germline ends. Written as DNA, the CDR3 is TGTGCCAGCAGCTTTTTCTCAGGGGACGAGCAGTACTTC. It yields the protein CASSFFSGDEQYF.

The chain links TRBV6-6 to TRBJ2-7, with TRBD1 matching 7 bases. Per the germline V gene, CDR1 is MNHNY and CDR2 is SVGAGI (reference sequence). The CDR3 has 14 residues. The V gene end was trimmed by 2 bases and the J gene end by 5 bases; junction bases not matched to a gene: 6. The CDR3 sequence: CASSYPIGQDEQYF. The DNA for the CDR3 is TGTGCCAGCAGTTACCCAATTGGACAGGACGAGCAGTACTTC.

The sample holds one count of this clone. V usage is TRBV7-8 and J usage is TRBJ2-3; tentatively, D is TRBD2 (5 bases). Germline CDR1 is SGHVS and CDR2 is FQNEAQ. The CDR3 is 13 residues long. Trimming removed 5 bases at V and 6 bases at J, with 12 bases between. This CDR3 is CASSPPPGDTQYF. The CDR3 DNA is TGTGCCAGCAGCCCCCCCCCGGGGGATACGCAGTATTTT.

V usage is TRBV2 and J usage is TRBJ1-2; D remains unclear. There are 15 residues in the CDR3. Between the trimmed V and J ends, which lost 3 bases and 4 bases, there was a span of 15 bases. Per the germline V gene, CDR1 is SNHLY and CDR2 is FYNNEI. CDR3 protein: CASSDGKHGPYGYTF. The CDR3, as DNA: TGTGCCAGCAGTGACGGGAAACACGGACCCTATGGCTACACCTTC.

The chain carries TRBV28 and TRBJ1-5; possibly TRBD1 for D (6 bases). The V end was cut by 7 bases, the J end by 0 bases, with 16 bases between. The CDR3 contains 16 residues. Germline lookup yields CDR1 MDHEN and CDR2 SYDVKM. The CDR3 loop reads CASTRTAPYSNQPQHF. CDR3 nucleotides: TGTGCCAGCACTAGGACAGCCCCCTATAGCAATCAGCCCCAGCATTTT.

The CDR3 spells CSVDSERSTDTQYF. CDR3 nucleotides: TGCAGCGTTGATTCGGAGCGGAGCACAGATACGCAGTATTTT. This chain connects TRBV29-1 to TRBJ2-3; possibly TRBD2 for D (5 bases). Germline CDR1 SQVTM, CDR2 ANQGSEA. Trimming left V 3 bases short and J 0 bases short, with 10 bases between. The CDR3 runs 14 residues.

This clone was counted once. This chain links TRBV9 with TRBJ2-3; 8 bases line up with TRBD1. Germline CDR1 and CDR2: SGDLS and YYNGEE. The CDR3 sequence is 13 residues long. Trimming took 3 bases from V and 12 from J; bases not matched to a gene: 9. CDR3 sequence (DNA): TGTGCCAGCAGCGCACCCCGGACAGGGTTTCAGTATTTT. Its protein is CASSAPRTGFQYF.

J is TRBJ2-3 and V is TRBV6-5; 7 positions match TRBD2. Trimming removed 7 bases from V and 6 bases from J; junction bases left unmatched: 13. CDR3 size: 15 residues. In germline, CDR1 is MNHEY, CDR2 SVGAGI. The CDR3 DNA follows: TGTGCCAGCACACGACTAGCCCAACTAGGGGATACGCAGTATTTT. This gives the protein CASTRLAQLGDTQYF.

The V and J genes are TRBV7-9 and TRBJ2-2, with TRBD2 identical over 8 bases. Germline values: CDR1 SEHNR, CDR2 FQNEAQ (reference sequence). After removal of 5 bases from V and 5 bases from J, the junction contained 10 bases not matched to a gene. The CDR3 covers 16 residues. The CDR3 loop is CASSPRAGGDTGELFF. In nucleotides, the CDR3 is TGTGCCAGCAGCCCCCGTGCGGGGGGTGATACCGGGGAGCTGTTTTTT.

The chain has TRBV11-3 and TRBJ2-3; 8 bases are shared with TRBD1. Germline V gene data show CDR1 as SGHNT and CDR2 as YENEEA. The V and J ends lost 4 bases and 4 bases, in that order; junction bases with no gene match: 4. The CDR3 is 14 amino acids. The CDR3 spells CASSSRTGPDTQYF. The CDR3 DNA sequence: TGTGCCAGCAGCTCTAGGACAGGGCCAGATACGCAGTATTTT.

V and J are TRBV15 and TRBJ1-1; 11 bases fit TRBD1. The CDR3 loop spans 16 amino acids. CDR1 is LNHNV, CDR2 YYDKDF, per germline (reference sequence). V lost 3 bases and J lost 10; bases outside the gene matches: 13. CDR3 sequence reads: CATSRTWTGGAGRAFF. The CDR3 coding sequence is TGTGCCACCAGCAGGACCTGGACAGGGGGCGCGGGGAGAGCTTTCTTT.

J is TRBJ1-3 and V is TRBV5-1; maybe TRBD1 (6 bases). Per germline, CDR1 SGHRS and CDR2 YFSETQ. The ends were cut back, 1 base at V and 4 bases at J, with 15 bases in the middle. The CDR3 is 16 amino acids. CDR3 DNA sequence: TGCGCCAGCAGCTTGCATTCAGGGGATAGGGGAAACACCATATATTTT. Translated, it gives CASSLHSGDRGNTIYF.

The rearrangement links TRBV6-5 to TRBJ1-1; no firm D call. The CDR3 totals 13 residues. V was pared by 5 bases and J by 2 bases, with 9 bases between. From germline, CDR1 is MNHEY and CDR2 SVGAGI. CDR3 sequence: CASSRLSNTEAFF. The CDR3 DNA is TGTGCCAGCAGTCGACTTAGTAACACTGAAGCTTTCTTT.